Listed here are 3 T cell receptor beta chains from one sample, sequenced in a study of T cell repertoires in cytomegalovirus infection. The antigens for these receptors are not known. A single record per CDR3 protein comes from TCRdb applying MiXCR to the reads. The table includes approximately 990,000 distinct CDR3 sequences, roughly 30% detected once. The sample was cultured CD8+ T cells from PBMCs, taken from culture after CMV antigen stimulation. These receptors were collected from a human donor in good health (CMV status not recorded). Some clones in this sample may be carry-over from other donors' samples.

This rearrangement joins TRBV6-2 or TRBV6-3 to TRBJ1-5; D possibly corresponds to TRBD1 (5 bases). Germline V gene sequence: CDR1 MNHEY, CDR2 SVGEGT. Trimming shortened V by 3 bases and J by 3 bases, and 9 bases separated the two germline ends. This CDR3 contains 14 residues. The CDR3 spells CASSYAGHNQPQHF. CDR3 in DNA: TGTGCCAGCAGTTATGCGGGGCACAATCAGCCCCAGCATTTT.

This clonotype was detected only a few times. The V and J genes are TRBV10-3 and TRBJ1-1; no clear D. Germline-derived CDR1 and CDR2 are ENHRY and SYGVKD. V lost 8 bases and J 1 base, leaving 8 bases between the germline ends. The length of the CDR3 is 12 residues. Here the CDR3 reads CAISGGNTEAFF. The CDR3 nucleotides are TGTGCCATCTCTGGAGGGAACACTGAAGCTTTCTTT.

This clonotype turned up a few times. This chain uses TRBV6-5 with TRBJ2-7, with a tentative D call TRBD1 (6 bases). CDR1 and CDR2 from the germline V gene are MNHEY and SVGAGI. The V end was cut by 4 bases, the J end by 4 bases, with 14 bases between. CDR3 length: 14 amino acids. The CDR3: CASSSGPQGYEQYV. The CDR3 region has the DNA TGTGCCAGCAGTTCCGGCCCGCAGGGGTACGAGCAGTACGTC.